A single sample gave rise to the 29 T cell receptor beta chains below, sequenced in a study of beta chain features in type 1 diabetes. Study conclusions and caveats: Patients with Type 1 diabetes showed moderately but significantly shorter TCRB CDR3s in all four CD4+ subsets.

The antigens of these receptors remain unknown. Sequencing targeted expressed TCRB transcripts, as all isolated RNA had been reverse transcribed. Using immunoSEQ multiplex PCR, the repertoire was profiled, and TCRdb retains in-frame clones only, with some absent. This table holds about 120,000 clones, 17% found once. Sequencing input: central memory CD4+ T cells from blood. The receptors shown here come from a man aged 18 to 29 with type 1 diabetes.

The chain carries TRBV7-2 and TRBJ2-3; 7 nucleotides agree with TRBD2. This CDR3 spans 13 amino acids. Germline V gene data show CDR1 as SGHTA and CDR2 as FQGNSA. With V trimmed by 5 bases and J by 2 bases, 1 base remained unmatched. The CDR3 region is CASSRDYTDTQYF. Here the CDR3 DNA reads TGTGCCAGCAGCCGGGACTACACAGATACGCAGTATTTT.

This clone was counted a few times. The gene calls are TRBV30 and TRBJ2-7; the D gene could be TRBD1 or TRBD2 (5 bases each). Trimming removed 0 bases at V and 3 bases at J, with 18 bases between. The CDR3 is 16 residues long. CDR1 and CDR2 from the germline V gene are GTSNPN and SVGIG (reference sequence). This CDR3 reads CAWSVRGWQDNYEQYF. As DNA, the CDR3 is TGTGCCTGGAGTGTACGGGGTTGGCAGGACAACTACGAGCAGTACTTC.

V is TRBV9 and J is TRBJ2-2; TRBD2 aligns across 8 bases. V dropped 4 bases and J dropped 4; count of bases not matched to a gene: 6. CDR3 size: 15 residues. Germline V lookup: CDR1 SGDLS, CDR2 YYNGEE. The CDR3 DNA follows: TGTGCCAGCAGCCAAGCGGGGGTGAGCACCGGGGAGCTGTTTTTT. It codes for CASSQAGVSTGELFF.

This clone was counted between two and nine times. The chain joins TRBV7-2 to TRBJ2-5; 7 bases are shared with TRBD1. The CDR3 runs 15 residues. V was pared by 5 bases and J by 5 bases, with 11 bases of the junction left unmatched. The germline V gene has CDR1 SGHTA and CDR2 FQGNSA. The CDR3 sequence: CASSARTGIQETQYF. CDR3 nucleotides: TGTGCCAGCAGCGCCAGGACAGGCATCCAGGAGACCCAGTACTTC.

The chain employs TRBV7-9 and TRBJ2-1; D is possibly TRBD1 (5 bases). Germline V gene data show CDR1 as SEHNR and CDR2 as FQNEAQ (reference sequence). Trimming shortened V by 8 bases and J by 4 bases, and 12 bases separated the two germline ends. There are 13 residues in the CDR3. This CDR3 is CASLMGRYNEQFF. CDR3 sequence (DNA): TGTGCCAGCCTGATGGGGCGATACAATGAGCAGTTCTTC. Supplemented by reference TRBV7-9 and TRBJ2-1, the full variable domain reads DTGVSQNPRHKITKRGQNVTFRCDPISEHNRLYWYRQTLGQGPEFLTYFQNEAQLEKSRLLSDRFSAERPKGSFSTLEIQRTEQGDSAMYLCASLMGRYNEQFFGPGTRLTVL.

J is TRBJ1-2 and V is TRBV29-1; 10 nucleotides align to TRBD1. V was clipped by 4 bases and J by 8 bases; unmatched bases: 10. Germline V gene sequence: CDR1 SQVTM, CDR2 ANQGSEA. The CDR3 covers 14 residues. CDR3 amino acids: CSVGGQGVALGYTF. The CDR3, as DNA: TGCAGCGTTGGAGGACAGGGGGTAGCGTTGGGCTACACCTTC.

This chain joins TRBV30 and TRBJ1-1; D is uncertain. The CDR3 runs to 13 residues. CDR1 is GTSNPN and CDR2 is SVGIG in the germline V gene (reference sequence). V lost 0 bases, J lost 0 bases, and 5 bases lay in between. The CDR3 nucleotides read TGTGCCTGGAGTGTATCCCTGAACACTGAAGCTTTCTTT. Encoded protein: CAWSVSLNTEAFF.

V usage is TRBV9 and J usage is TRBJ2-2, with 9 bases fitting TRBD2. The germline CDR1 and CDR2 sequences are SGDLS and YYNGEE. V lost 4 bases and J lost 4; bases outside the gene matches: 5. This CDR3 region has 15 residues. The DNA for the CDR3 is TGTGCCAGCAGCTCTGGACTAGCGACCACCGGGGAGCTGTTTTTT. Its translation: CASSSGLATTGELFF.

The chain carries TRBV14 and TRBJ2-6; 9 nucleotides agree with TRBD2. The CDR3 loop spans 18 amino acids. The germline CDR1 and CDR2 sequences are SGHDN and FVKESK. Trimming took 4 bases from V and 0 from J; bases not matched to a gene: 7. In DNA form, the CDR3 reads TGTGCCAGCAGCCCGACCGGGACTAGCCTCTCTGGGGCCAACGTCCTGACTTTC. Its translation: CASSPTGTSLSGANVLTF.

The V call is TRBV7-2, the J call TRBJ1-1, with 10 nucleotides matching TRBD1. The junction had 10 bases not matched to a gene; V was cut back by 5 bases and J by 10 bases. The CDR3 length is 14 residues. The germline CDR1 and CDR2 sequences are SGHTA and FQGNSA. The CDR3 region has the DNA TGTGCCAGCAGCGCGACAGGGGGCTCCCTCGGAGCTTTCTTT. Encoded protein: CASSATGGSLGAFF.

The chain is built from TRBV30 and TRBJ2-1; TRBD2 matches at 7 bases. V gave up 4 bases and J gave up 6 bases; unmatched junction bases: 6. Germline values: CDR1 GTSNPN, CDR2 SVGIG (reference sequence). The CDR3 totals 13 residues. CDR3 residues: CAWNRDYINEQFF. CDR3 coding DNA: TGTGCCTGGAACCGGGACTATATCAATGAGCAGTTCTTC.

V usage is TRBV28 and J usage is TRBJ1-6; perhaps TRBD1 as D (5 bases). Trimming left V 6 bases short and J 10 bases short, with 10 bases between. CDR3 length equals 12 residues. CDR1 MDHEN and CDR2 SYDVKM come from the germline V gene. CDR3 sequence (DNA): TGTGCCAGCAGGGTGGGGGACTCACCCCTCCACTTT. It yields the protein CASRVGDSPLHF.

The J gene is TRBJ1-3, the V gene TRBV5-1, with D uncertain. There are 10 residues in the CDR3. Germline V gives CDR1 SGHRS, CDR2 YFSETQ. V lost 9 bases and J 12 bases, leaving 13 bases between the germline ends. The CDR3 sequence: CAKRETIIYF. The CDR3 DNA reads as TGCGCCAAACGGGAAACAATCATATATTTT.

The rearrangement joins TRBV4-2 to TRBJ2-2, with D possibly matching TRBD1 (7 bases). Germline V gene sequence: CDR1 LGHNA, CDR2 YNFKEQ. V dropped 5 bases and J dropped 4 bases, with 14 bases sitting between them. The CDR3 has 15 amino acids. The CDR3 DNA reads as TGTGCCAGCAGCTCCCCAGGGGGAGGCACCGGGGAGCTGTTTTTT. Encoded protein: CASSSPGGGTGELFF.

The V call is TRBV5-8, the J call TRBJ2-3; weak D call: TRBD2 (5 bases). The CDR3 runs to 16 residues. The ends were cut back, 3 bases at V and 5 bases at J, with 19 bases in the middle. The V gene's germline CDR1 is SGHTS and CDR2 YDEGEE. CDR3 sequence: CASSWAGNSAGDTQYF. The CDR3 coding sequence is TGTGCCAGCAGCTGGGCCGGGAACTCGGCGGGAGATACGCAGTATTTT.

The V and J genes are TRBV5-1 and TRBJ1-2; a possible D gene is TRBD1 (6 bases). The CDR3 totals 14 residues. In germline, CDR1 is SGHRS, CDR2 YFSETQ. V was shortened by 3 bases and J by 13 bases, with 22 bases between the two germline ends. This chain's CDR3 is CASSSGSDRLKCTF. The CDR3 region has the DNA TGCGCCAGCAGCTCCGGATCGGACAGATTGAAGTGCACCTTC.

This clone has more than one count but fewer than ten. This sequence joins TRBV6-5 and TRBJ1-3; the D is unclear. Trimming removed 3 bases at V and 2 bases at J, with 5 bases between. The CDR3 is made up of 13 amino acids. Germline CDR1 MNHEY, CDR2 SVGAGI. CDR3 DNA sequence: TGTGCCAGCAGTTATGATGCTGGAAACACCATATATTTT. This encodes CASSYDAGNTIYF.

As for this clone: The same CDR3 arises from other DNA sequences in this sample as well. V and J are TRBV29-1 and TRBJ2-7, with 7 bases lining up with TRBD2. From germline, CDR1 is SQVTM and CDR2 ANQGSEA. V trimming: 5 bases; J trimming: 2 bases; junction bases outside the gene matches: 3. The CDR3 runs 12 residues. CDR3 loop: CSVLRETYEQYF. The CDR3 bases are TGCAGCGTTCTGCGGGAGACCTACGAGCAGTACTTC.

The CDR3 sequence is CASSNTYGQEIEAFF. The CDR3 nucleotides are TGTGCCAGCAGCAATACCTACGGACAGGAGATTGAAGCTTTCTTT. The genes are TRBV9 and TRBJ1-1; TRBD1 agrees at 7 bases. This CDR3 has 15 amino acids. Germline V CDR1 and CDR2: SGDLS, YYNGEE. V shed 4 bases and J 7 bases; nucleotides not matched to a gene: 13.

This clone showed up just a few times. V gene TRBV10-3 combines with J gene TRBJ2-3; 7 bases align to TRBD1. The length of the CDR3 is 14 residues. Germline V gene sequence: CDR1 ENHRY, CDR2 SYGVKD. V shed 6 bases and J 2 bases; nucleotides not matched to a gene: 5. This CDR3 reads CAISGTANTDTQYF. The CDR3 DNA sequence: TGTGCCATCAGCGGGACAGCCAACACAGATACGCAGTATTTT.

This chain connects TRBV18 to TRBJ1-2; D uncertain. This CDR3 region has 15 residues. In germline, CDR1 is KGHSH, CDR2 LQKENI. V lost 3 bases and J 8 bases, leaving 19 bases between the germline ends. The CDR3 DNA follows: TGTGCCAGCTCACCGAGGGAGGGAGCTTCGGGAGGCTACACCTTC. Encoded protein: CASSPREGASGGYTF.

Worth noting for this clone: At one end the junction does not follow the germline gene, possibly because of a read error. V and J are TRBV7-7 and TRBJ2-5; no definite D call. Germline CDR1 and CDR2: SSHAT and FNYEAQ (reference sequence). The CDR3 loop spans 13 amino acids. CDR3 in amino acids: CASSSSIQETQYF. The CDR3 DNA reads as TGTGCTAGCAGCTCTTCTATCCAAGAGACCCAGTACTTC.

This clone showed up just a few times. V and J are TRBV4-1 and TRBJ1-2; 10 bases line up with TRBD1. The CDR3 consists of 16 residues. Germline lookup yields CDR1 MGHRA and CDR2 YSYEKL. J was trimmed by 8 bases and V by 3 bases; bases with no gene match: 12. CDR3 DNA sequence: TGCGCCAGCAGCCAGATCCTGGGACAGGGGTTTAAAGGCTACACCTTC. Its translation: CASSQILGQGFKGYTF.

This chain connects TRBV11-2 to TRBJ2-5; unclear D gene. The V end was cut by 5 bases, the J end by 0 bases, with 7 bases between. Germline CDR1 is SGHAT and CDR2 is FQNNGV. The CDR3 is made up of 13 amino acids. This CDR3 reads CASSPVNQETQYF. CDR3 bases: TGTGCCAGCAGCCCTGTGAACCAAGAGACCCAGTACTTC.

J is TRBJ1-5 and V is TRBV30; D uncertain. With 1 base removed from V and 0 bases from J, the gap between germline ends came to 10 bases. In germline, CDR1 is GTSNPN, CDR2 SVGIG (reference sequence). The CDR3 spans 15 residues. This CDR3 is CAWSADPYSNQPQHF. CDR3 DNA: TGTGCCTGGAGTGCTGACCCTTATAGCAATCAGCCCCAGCATTTT.

The DNA for the CDR3 is TGTGCCAGCAGCTTAGCTTACTCCTACGAGCAGTACTTC. It translates to CASSLAYSYEQYF. V gene TRBV11-2 combines with J gene TRBJ2-7; D is unclear. The CDR3 contains 13 residues. Trimming took 1 base from V and 0 from J, leaving 4 bases between them. Germline V gene data show CDR1 as SGHAT and CDR2 as FQNNGV.

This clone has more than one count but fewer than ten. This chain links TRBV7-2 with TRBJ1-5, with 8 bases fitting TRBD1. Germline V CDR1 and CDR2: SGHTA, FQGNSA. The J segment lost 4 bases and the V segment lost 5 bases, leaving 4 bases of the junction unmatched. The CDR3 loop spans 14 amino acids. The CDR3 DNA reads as TGTGCCAGCAGCCTGGGACAGGTGAATCAGCCCCAGCATTTT. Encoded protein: CASSLGQVNQPQHF. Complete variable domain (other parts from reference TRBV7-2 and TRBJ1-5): GAGVSQSPSNKVTEKGKDVELRCDPISGHTALYWYRQSLGQGLEFLIYFQGNSAPDKSGLPSDRFSAERTGGSVSTLTIQRTQQEDSAVYLCASSLGQVNQPQHFGDGTRLSIL.

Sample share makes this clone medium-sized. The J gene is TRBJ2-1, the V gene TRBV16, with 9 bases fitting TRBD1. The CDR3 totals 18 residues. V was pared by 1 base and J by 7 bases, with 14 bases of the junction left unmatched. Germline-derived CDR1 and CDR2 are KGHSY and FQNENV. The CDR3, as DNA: TGTGCCAGCAGCCAATTGCGTGATGCGACAGGGGGTATAAATGAGCAGTTCTTC. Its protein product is CASSQLRDATGGINEQFF.

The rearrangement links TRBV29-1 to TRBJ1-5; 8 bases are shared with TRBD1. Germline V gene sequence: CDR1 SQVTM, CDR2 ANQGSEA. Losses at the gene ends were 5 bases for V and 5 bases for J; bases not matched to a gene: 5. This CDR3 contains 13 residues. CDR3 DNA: TGCAGCGTTCGCATACAGGGGGATCAGCCCCAGCATTTT. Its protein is CSVRIQGDQPQHF.